These T cell receptor beta chains were read from a single sample in a study of blood T cell repertoires in COVID-19. The assay was immunoSEQ multiplex PCR, and TCRdb's table has in-frame clones only and misses some. In the table there are approximately 390,000 clones, roughly 89% of which are singletons. Sequencing was performed on PBMCs or T cells enriched from blood (not recorded which). All receptors derive from a woman aged 50 to 60 who had recovered from COVID-19. Each CDR3 is given with its conserved first and last residue. D genes are given only for firm matches. Some rows mark clone size as missing; the rest say once, few, many or name a class of expanded clone.

>.|TRBD1|TRBV5-1|TRBJ2-6
TGCGCCAGCAGCTGGACAGGGGCTGGGGCCAACGTCCTGACTTTC
CASSWTGAGANVLTF
>.|TRBD1|TRBV2|TRBJ1-1
TGTGCCAGCAGTGAATGGGGACAGTTGAACACTGAAGCTTTCTTT
CASSEWGQLNTEAFF
>few|.|TRBV12-3/TRBV12-4|TRBJ1-5
TGTGCCAGCAGTTTTAGTGGGAGTCAGCCCCAGCATTTT
CASSFSGSQPQHF
>.|TRBD1|TRBV18|TRBJ1-2
TGTGCCAGCTCACCCGGGGACAGAGCAAACTATGGCTACACCTTC
CASSPGDRANYGYTF
>once|TRBD2|TRBV19|TRBJ2-2
TGTGCCAGCGTTCCTAGCGGGGGGTACACCGGGGAGCTGTTTTTT
CASVPSGGYTGELFF
>.|TRBD1|TRBV12-5|TRBJ1-2
TGTGCTAGTGGTTTGGTGGTAACCGGGACAGGAAGCTATGGCTACACCTTC
CASGLVVTGTGSYGYTF
>.|.|TRBV20-1|TRBJ1-1
TGCAGTGCTAGCCCCCAAATTGAAGCTTTCTTT
CSASPQIEAFF
>.|.|TRBV6-6|TRBJ1-1
TGTGCCAGCAGTCCCCTCCCGCGGGAAGAAGCTTTCTTT
CASSPLPREEAFF
>.|.|TRBV20-1|TRBJ2-7
TGCAGTGCTAGACCCTACTACGAGCAGTACTTC
CSARPYYEQYF
>.|TRBD2|TRBV3-1/TRBV3-2|TRBJ2-3
TGTGCCAGCAGCCACTCCCCGACTAGCGGGGCCGGCATCAGGAGCACAGATACGCAGTATTTT
CASSHSPTSGAGIRSTDTQYF
>.|TRBD2|TRBV19|TRBJ2-5
TGTGCCAGTAGCGCTCGCCGGGGGGGGTTGCAAGAGACCCAGTACTTC
CASSARRGGLQETQYF
>.|.|TRBV29-1|TRBJ1-1
TGCAGCGTTGATCCAGGTCCCGGGAACACTGAAGCTTTCTTT
CSVDPGPGNTEAFF
>.|.|TRBV3-1/TRBV3-2|TRBJ1-1
TGTGCCAGCAGCTTTCCGGGGCGCAGCGGGGCTTTCTTT
CASSFPGRSGAFF
>.|TRBD1|TRBV29-1|TRBJ1-6
TGCAGCGTTGGGGGTCCTGACAGGGTAGTAGGTAATTCACCCCTCCACTTT
CSVGGPDRVVGNSPLHF
>.|.|TRBV14|TRBJ1-4
TGTGCCAGCAGCCAAGAGTTCATAATACCAGGGAGGACAACTAATGAAAAACTGTTTTTT
CASSQEFIIPGRTTNEKLFF
>.|.|TRBV4-1|TRBJ2-5
TGCGCCAGCAGCCAAGTGGAGTGGGAGACCCAGTACTTC
CASSQVEWETQYF
>once|.|TRBV18|TRBJ1-4
TGTGCCAGCTCACCAGAGGGCAGAGGTAATGAAAAACTGTTTTTT
CASSPEGRGNEKLFF
>.|.|TRBV20-1|TRBJ2-7
TGCAGTGCTAGTAAAAAAGCATACTCCTACGAGCAGTACTTC
CSASKKAYSYEQYF
>.|.|TRBV4-1|TRBJ1-5
TGCGCCAGCAGCCAAGACACAGGGAGCAATCAGCCCCAGCATTTT
CASSQDTGSNQPQHF
>.|TRBD1|TRBV24-1|TRBJ2-7
TGTGCCACCAGTGATTGGGTACCTCGGGACAGGGCCTCTTACGAGCAGTACTTC
CATSDWVPRDRASYEQYF
>.|TRBD2|TRBV7-3|TRBJ2-1
TGTGCCAGCAGCCAACGACTAGCGGGGGGTTACAATGAGCAGTTCTTC
CASSQRLAGGYNEQFF
>.|TRBD1|TRBV5-1|TRBJ2-3
TGCGCCAGCAGCACCGGACAGGGGAGCACAGATACGCAGTATTTT
CASSTGQGSTDTQYF
>.|.|TRBV27|TRBJ1-5
TGTGCCAGCAGTTTCTATGGTCAGCCCCAGCATTTT
CASSFYGQPQHF
>.|.|TRBV28|TRBJ2-1
TGTGCCAGCAGTCTTAAAGGGGCGAGACTGTCCCCCGATGAGCAGTTCTTC
CASSLKGARLSPDEQFF
>.|.|TRBV7-9|TRBJ2-3
TGTGCCAGCAGCCCCCCGGAGGATACGCAGTATTTT
CASSPPEDTQYF
>.|TRBD1|TRBV11-2|TRBJ1-2
TGTGCCAGCAGCTTACACAGGGGCGCGTCCTATGGCTACACCTTC
CASSLHRGASYGYTF
>.|TRBD2|TRBV30|TRBJ2-1
TGTGCCTGGAGTGTAGGAGCGGGAGACAATGAGCAGTTCTTC
CAWSVGAGDNEQFF
>.|TRBD1|TRBV29-1|TRBJ1-2
TGCAGCGTTGATTCCTGGACAGGGGTAAACTATGGCTACACCTTC
CSVDSWTGVNYGYTF
>.|.|TRBV12-3/TRBV12-4|TRBJ2-1
TGTGCCAGCAACACCGGGATCAACAATGAGCAGTTCTTC
CASNTGINNEQFF
>.|.|TRBV4-1|TRBJ1-6
TGCGCCAGCAGCCGCGACAACTCACCCCTCCACTTT
CASSRDNSPLHF
>.|.|TRBV28|TRBJ1-6
TGTGCCAGCAGTCTCGATGTGGGGGGATGGACCTATAATTCACCCCTCCACTTT
CASSLDVGGWTYNSPLHF